This entry features one T cell receptor (beta chain) sequence. The antigen remains unidentified. The data stem from a study of shared clonotypes between healthy human individuals. Findings and caveats of the study: The sampled material consisted only of blood, and tissue repertoires are likely to differ.

At a deep level, the assay was run. The sequencing of unsorted PBMC DNA took place on ten immunoSEQ deep assay plates. Some clones are missing from TCRdb's copy, which holds only in-frame ones; the method was immunoSEQ multiplex PCR. Here the sample spans about 480,000 clones, around 74% being singletons. For genomic DNA, unsorted samples relied on approximately 100 million PBMCs. With 0 bases removed from V and 4 bases from J, the gap between germline ends came to 13 bases. Per the germline V gene, CDR1 is MNHEY and CDR2 is SVGAGI. The CDR3 length is 15 residues. This sequence joins TRBV6-5 and TRBJ2-7; possible D gene TRBD2, 6 bases. The receptor was derived from a woman in her 40s in good health. Some clones in this sample may be carry-over from other donors' samples. What was sequenced was PBMCs. The CDR3 nucleotides read TGTGCCAGCAGTTACTCGACGGGAGCGGCTTACGAGCAGTACTTC. Translated: CASSYSTGAAYEQYF.